The clone carrying this T cell receptor beta chain showed up just once. Its target is not known. Patients were diagnosed with urothelial carcinoma, either locally advanced or metastatic. Each patient gave between 1 and 8 samples, pretreatment and on-treatment. Synthetic TCR analog templates were added to each PCR reaction. TCRdb's copy holds only in-frame clones and misses some; the assay was immunoSEQ multiplex PCR. The sample lists 100,000 or so clones, 91% occurring once. The record originates from a study of PD-L1 blockade in urothelial cancer. Overall study findings and caveats: Greater 3-week expansion of tumor-associated blood clones was recorded for durable-benefit patients.

There are 17 residues in the CDR3. V shed 5 bases and J 0 bases; nucleotides not matched to a gene: 8. In germline, CDR1 is LNHDA, CDR2 SQIVND (reference sequence). The sample in question was PBMCs, obtained around atezolizumab (anti-PD-L1) treatment. This TCR came from a woman older than 75 with urothelial cancer. The rearrangement joins TRBV19 to TRBJ2-7; TRBD2 matches at 12 bases. CDR3 bases: TGTGCCAGTAGTGTGACTAGCGGGAGCGGTAGCTCCTACGAGCAGTACTTC. It yields the protein CASSVTSGSGSSYEQYF. The variable domain in full, completed from reference TRBV19 and TRBJ2-7, reads DGGITQSPKYLFRKEGQNVTLSCEQNLNHDAMYWYRQDPGQGLRLIYYSQIVNDFQKGDIAEGYSVSREKKESFPLTVTSAQKNPTAFYLCASSVTSGSGSSYEQYFGPGTRLTVT.